This TCR beta chain was observed in a study of blood T cells in healthy people across ages. Study results and limitations: Conclusively comparing naive with antigen-experienced cells was impossible with unsorted PBMCs.

This clonotype was seen only once. The antigen remains unidentified. Alongside a J-beta primer mix, a sample-barcoded 5' primer served in a second PCR lasting roughly 6 to 12 cycles. TCRdb re-analysed the 5' RACE reads in MiXCR, keeping a single row per CDR3 protein. Among 1,500,000 or so distinct CDR3 sequences listed, approximately 43% were seen once. Per the germline V gene, CDR1 is DFQATT and CDR2 is SNEGSKA (reference sequence). After removal of 2 bases from V and 10 bases from J, the junction contained 6 bases not matched to a gene. This CDR3 region has 13 residues. Per-sample PBMC isolation yielded at least 6.5 million cells. Total RNA amounts of at least 5 micrograms were extracted per sample.

The TCR was taken from a woman younger than 30 in good health. Source material: blood. V is TRBV20-1 and J is TRBJ2-1, with 9 bases matching TRBD2. This chain's CDR3 is CSARMLAGTEQFF. In DNA, the CDR3 is TGCAGTGCTAGAATGCTAGCGGGGACCGAGCAGTTCTTC.